The rows below give T cell receptor beta chains drawn from one sample of a study of blood T cell repertoires in COVID-19. TCRdb's table, derived via immunoSEQ multiplex PCR, lists solely in-frame clones and lacks some. The table has 250,000 to 350,000 clones, about nine tenths seen once. The specimen was peripheral blood. These TCRs come from a woman between 50 and 59 years old who had recovered from COVID-19. Both conserved end residues are part of each CDR3. Each record gives: J gene, D gene, V gene, CDR3 length, clone size, CDR3 DNA, CDR3 protein. D genes are given only for firm matches. Clone size appears in some rows only: once, few, many, or a class for an expanded clone.

>TRBJ1-6|.|TRBV28|12|.
TGTGCCAGCACCAGGGTAGGATCACCCCTCCACTTT
CASTRVGSPLHF
>TRBJ2-3|.|TRBV5-1|16|.
TGCGCCAGCAGCTTGGGAAGTGACTCCCTCACAGATACGCAGTATTTT
CASSLGSDSLTDTQYF
>TRBJ1-2|TRBD1|TRBV10-2|13|few
TGCGCCAGCAGTCTGACAGGGAGATATGGCTACACCTTC
CASSLTGRYGYTF
>TRBJ2-5|.|TRBV4-2|17|.
TGTGCCAGCAGCCAAGGAGGGGGGGGCGTTCCTCCAGAGACCCAGTACTTC
CASSQGGGGVPPETQYF
>TRBJ1-4|TRBD1|TRBV5-6|14|once
TGTGCCAGCAGCTTACAGGGGGCAGGGGAAAAACTGTTTTTT
CASSLQGAGEKLFF
>TRBJ1-1|.|TRBV7-3|13|.
TGTGCCAGCAGCTTAACCCAGTACACTGAAGCTTTCTTT
CASSLTQYTEAFF
>TRBJ2-2|TRBD2|TRBV28|16|.
TGTGCCAGCAGTTTTGGCGGGAGCCTCGTAACCGGGGAGCTGTTTTTT
CASSFGGSLVTGELFF
>TRBJ1-2|TRBD1|TRBV5-4|16|.
TGTGCCAGCAGCCGTGTTTTGGGACAGGTTGACTATGGCTACACCTTC
CASSRVLGQVDYGYTF
>TRBJ1-6|.|TRBV5-1|16|.
TGCGCCAGCAGCTTGTACGAGAGCTCCTATAATTCACCCCTCCACTTT
CASSLYESSYNSPLHF
>TRBJ1-1|.|TRBV30|13|.
TGTGCGACAAAAAGAGGGAGGAACACTGAAGCTTTCTTT
CATKRGRNTEAFF
>TRBJ1-1|.|TRBV5-1|14|.
TGCGCCAGCAGCTCCACAGGGTTGAACACTGAAGCTTTCTTT
CASSSTGLNTEAFF
>TRBJ1-1|.|TRBV12-5|11|few
TGTGCTAGTGGCGATAGATCTGAAGCTTTCTTT
CASGDRSEAFF
>TRBJ1-2|TRBD1|TRBV6-5|16|.
TGTGCCAGCAGTTCCGACAGGGCGGGACAGTACTATGGCTACACCTTC
CASSSDRAGQYYGYTF
>TRBJ2-3|.|TRBV5-4|16|.
TGTGCCAGCAGCTTGGATAGGACACCTGGCACAGATACGCAGTATTTT
CASSLDRTPGTDTQYF
>TRBJ2-7|.|TRBV7-2|13|once
TGTGCCAGCAGCCTCGACAGACAGTACGAGCAGTACTTC
CASSLDRQYEQYF
>TRBJ2-5|TRBD1|TRBV18|14|.
TGTGCCAGCTCACCAGGGACAGTGAAAGAGACCCAGTACTTC
CASSPGTVKETQYF
>TRBJ1-2|TRBD1|TRBV25-1|14|once
TGTGCCAGCAGTGCCTGGGACAGCCCCTATGGCTACACCTTC
CASSAWDSPYGYTF
>TRBJ1-2|.|TRBV3-1/TRBV3-2|13|.
TGTGCCAGCAGCCAAGGAAGTAGCTATGGCTACACCTTC
CASSQGSSYGYTF
>TRBJ1-3|.|TRBV11-2|16|.
TGTGCCAGCAGCTTAGGGGCAGGTCCCTCTGGAAACACCATATATTTT
CASSLGAGPSGNTIYF
>TRBJ1-5|.|TRBV11-2|15|.
TGTGCCAGCAGCTTAGATCCGGGTTTCAATCAGCCCCAGCATTTT
CASSLDPGFNQPQHF
>TRBJ2-1|TRBD2|TRBV4-3|19|.
TGCGCCAGCAGCCAAGCCAGGGCGGGAGGCCGAACTTCCTACAATGAGCAGTTCTTC
CASSQARAGGRTSYNEQFF
>TRBJ1-4|TRBD1|TRBV12-5|14|.
TGTGCTAGTGGGACACAGGGGGCAAGGGAAAAACTGTTTTTT
CASGTQGAREKLFF
>TRBJ2-1|.|TRBV20-1|10|.
TGCAGTGCCAGCGACAATGAGCAGTTCTTC
CSASDNEQFF
>TRBJ1-1|TRBD1|TRBV18|12|.
TGTGCCAGCTCAACAGGGGCGAATGAAGCTTTCTTT
CASSTGANEAFF
>TRBJ1-3|.|TRBV7-2|15|.
TGTGCCAGCAGCTTAGGACAGGACCAGCGAAACACCATATATTTT
CASSLGQDQRNTIYF
>TRBJ1-3|.|TRBV7-3|19|.
TGTGCCAGCAGCTTCTTCAGCATCGAGGGTGCAGACCCTGGAAACACCATATATTTT
CASSFFSIEGADPGNTIYF
>TRBJ1-1|.|TRBV28|17|.
TGTGCCAGCAGTTGGAGCCCCAGGGTTCCGATGAACACTGAAGCTTTCTTT
CASSWSPRVPMNTEAFF
>TRBJ2-3|TRBD1|TRBV5-1|14|.
TGCGCCAGCAGCCCAGGGGGCCCGGGAGATACGCAGTATTTT
CASSPGGPGDTQYF
>TRBJ2-7|.|TRBV7-2|14|.
TGTGCCAGCAGCTTATCCTACGGTCCTTACGAGCAGTACTTC
CASSLSYGPYEQYF
>TRBJ1-6|TRBD1|TRBV5-1|16|.
TGCGCCAGCAGCTTGGGTAGTGGGACAGGGACGTCACCCCTCCACTTT
CASSLGSGTGTSPLHF
>TRBJ2-1|.|TRBV12-3/TRBV12-4|13|.
TGTGCCAGCAGTTTTTTGCGGAACAATGAGCAGTTCTTC
CASSFLRNNEQFF
>TRBJ1-1|.|TRBV29-1|13|.
TGCAGCGTTGAAGACGTCAGGAACACTGAAGCTTTCTTT
CSVEDVRNTEAFF
>TRBJ1-1|TRBD1|TRBV29-1|13|.
TGCAGCGTTCTCGGGACAGGGAATGCTGAAGCTTTCTTT
CSVLGTGNAEAFF
>TRBJ1-1|.|TRBV9|16|.
TGTGCCAGCAGCTGGGGGATGGGGCGCGCGGGAACTGAAGCTTTCTTT
CASSWGMGRAGTEAFF
>TRBJ2-7|TRBD1|TRBV10-3|14|.
TGTGCCATCAGTGGACAGGGGACCTCCTACGAGCAGTACTTC
CAISGQGTSYEQYF
>TRBJ2-2|TRBD2|TRBV5-1|16|.
TGCGCCAGCAGCGGCGGACTAGCGGGAAATTTGGGGGAGCTGTTTTTT
CASSGGLAGNLGELFF
>TRBJ1-1|.|TRBV7-2|15|once
TGTGCCAGCAGCTTAAGTGCTGGGGCGAACACTGAAGCTTTCTTT
CASSLSAGANTEAFF
>TRBJ1-6|.|TRBV7-3|14|few
TGTGCCAGCAGCTTATGGCTCTATAATTCACCCCTCCACTTT
CASSLWLYNSPLHF
>TRBJ1-1|.|TRBV5-4|16|.
TGTGCCAGCAGACCAGGTGGGTTGACAGGGAACACTGAAGCTTTCTTT
CASRPGGLTGNTEAFF
>TRBJ1-2|.|TRBV4-3|15|.
TGCGCCAGCAGCCAAGATCGAGGGATAGCGTATGGCTACACCTTC
CASSQDRGIAYGYTF
>TRBJ1-4|.|TRBV19|14|.
TGTGCCAGTAGTATACTAGCAACTAATGAAAAACTGTTTTTT
CASSILATNEKLFF
>TRBJ1-4|.|TRBV6-5|13|.
TGTGCCAGCAGACTGGGGGGTGGTGAAAAACTGTTTTTT
CASRLGGGEKLFF
>TRBJ1-3|.|TRBV5-1|16|.
TGCGCCAGCAGCTTGGGGGGCCTTGACTCTGGAAACACCATATATTTT
CASSLGGLDSGNTIYF
>TRBJ2-7|TRBD2|TRBV28|14|.
TGTGCCAGCAGCTTTCGGCGGGAGTACTACGAGCAGTACTTC
CASSFRREYYEQYF
>TRBJ2-2|TRBD2|TRBV7-9|15|once
TGTGCCAGCTCCAGACTAGCGCGACCCACCGGGGAGCTGTTTTTT
CASSRLARPTGELFF
>TRBJ1-1|TRBD1|TRBV2|11|.
TGTGCCAGTAGGACAGGCACTGAAGCTTTCTTT
CASRTGTEAFF
>TRBJ1-6|.|TRBV20-1|15|.
TGCAGTGCTAGTTTTGGGAGGGCGGGGAATTCACCCCTCCACTTT
CSASFGRAGNSPLHF
>TRBJ1-4|.|TRBV4-2|19|.
TGTGCCAGCAGTACCACTTTTTTGGGTGGACAGTTTGAATGGGAAAAACTGTTTTTT
CASSTTFLGGQFEWEKLFF
>TRBJ2-2|.|TRBV7-3|17|.
TGTGCCAGCAGCCCCCTGACGGCGGGGGCCCTCACCGGGGAGCTGTTTTTT
CASSPLTAGALTGELFF
>TRBJ1-2|.|TRBV6-2/TRBV6-3|15|.
TGTGCCAGCAGTAGCGAACAGGGCTGGGGCTATGGCTACACCTTC
CASSSEQGWGYGYTF
>TRBJ1-1|.|TRBV20-1|11|.
TGCAGTGCACTGCCGAACACTGAAGCTTTCTTT
CSALPNTEAFF
>TRBJ1-1|TRBD1|TRBV19|16|many
TGTGCCAGTAGCCCAAAACGGACAGGGATGAACACTGAAGCTTTCTTT
CASSPKRTGMNTEAFF
>TRBJ2-5|TRBD2|TRBV6-2/TRBV6-3|13|.
TGTGCCAGCAGCTTCGGGACTAGCAAGACCCAGTACTTC
CASSFGTSKTQYF
>TRBJ1-4|TRBD1|TRBV9|15|few
TGTGCCAGCAGCGGCCCGGGACAGGGCAATGAAAAACTGTTTTTT
CASSGPGQGNEKLFF
>TRBJ2-7|TRBD1|TRBV28|12|.
TGTGCCAGCAGTCCAACAGGGGGCCTGAAGTACTTC
CASSPTGGLKYF